The next 6 T cell receptor beta chains were all read from a single sample in a study of shared clonotypes between healthy human individuals (dated by TCRdb to 2020 to 2021). Libraries came from the immunoSEQ multiplex PCR assay. TCRdb carries this immuneACCESS record with in-frame sequences only. Its versions omit some clonotypes, under half of them owing to an unresolved V gene in the studies checked, with the rest unexplained. In all, the sample holds millions of clones, and 85% to 95% of those were seen once. The ten biggest clones cover roughly 0.13% of the sample. What was sequenced was naive CD4+ T cells sorted from blood. The cell subset or site label, read with the paper, signifies: CD45RA+ positively selected. The origin of the receptors is a man younger than 35 in good health.

The chain is built from TRBV2 and TRBJ2-5; a weak D match, TRBD2 (6 bases). The CDR3 covers 14 residues. V was clipped by 6 bases and J by 5 bases, with 16 bases between them. CDR1 and CDR2 (germline): SNHLY, FYNNEI. The CDR3 sequence: CASRAPGSVETQYF. DNA of the CDR3: TGTGCCAGCAGGGCCCCCGGGAGCGTTGAGACCCAGTACTTC.

The chain uses TRBV5-1 and TRBJ2-1, with TRBD2 matching 11 bases. CDR1 SGHRS and CDR2 YFSETQ come from the germline V gene. Trimming at V came to 5 bases and at J to 9 bases, leaving 10 bases not matched to a gene. The CDR3 has 15 amino acids. The CDR3 nucleotides read TGCGCCAGCAGGCCCACTAGCGGGAGTTCCGGTGAGCAGTTCTTC. Translated, it gives CASRPTSGSSGEQFF.

This clone was counted a single time. CDR3 in amino acids: CASSQQGPYEQYF. In DNA, the CDR3 is TGTGCCAGCAGCCAGCAGGGGCCCTACGAGCAGTACTTC. This chain joins TRBV5-6 and TRBJ2-7, with a tentative D call TRBD1 (6 bases). The CDR3 extends over 13 amino acids. Germline lookup yields CDR1 SGHDT and CDR2 YYEEEE. Trimming removed 4 bases from V and 2 bases from J, with 10 bases in between.

The rearrangement links TRBV30 to TRBJ1-4, with D perhaps matching TRBD1 (6 bases). The CDR3 consists of 14 residues. With 2 bases removed from V and 4 bases from J, the gap between germline ends came to 11 bases. The V gene's germline CDR1 is GTSNPN and CDR2 SVGIG (reference sequence). The CDR3 sequence is CAWSRGGNNEKLFF. The CDR3 coding sequence is TGTGCCTGGAGTAGAGGGGGTAATAATGAAAAACTGTTTTTT.

In this sample, this clone turned up once. J is TRBJ1-5 and V is TRBV4-1; unclear D gene. The germline V gene encodes CDR1 MGHRA and CDR2 YSYEKL. The CDR3 has 17 residues. The V end was cut by 1 base, the J end by 9 bases, with 22 bases between. The CDR3 protein is CASSQGILDSPHRPQHF. CDR3 sequence (DNA): TGCGCCAGCAGCCAAGGTATTCTCGACTCGCCCCACCGGCCCCAGCATTTT.

This sequence joins TRBV28 and TRBJ1-6; no clear D. This CDR3 has 14 amino acids. Trimming took 6 bases from V and 2 from J, leaving 8 bases between them. Germline V lookup: CDR1 MDHEN, CDR2 SYDVKM. CDR3 nucleotides: TGTGCCAGCAGAGAGTCGACCTATAATTCACCCCTCCACTTT. This sequence encodes CASRESTYNSPLHF.